This entry is about one T cell receptor (beta chain). CDR1 is SGHRS, CDR2 YFSETQ, per germline. This CDR3 has 14 residues. The data are from a study of monozygotic twins with inflammatory bowel disease. TCRdb reprocessed the 5' RACE reads and keeps a single row for each CDR3 protein, giving no DNA. This listing includes roughly 100,000 distinct CDR3 sequences. The chain carries TRBV5-1 and TRBJ2-7; the D gene TCRdb calls, TRBD1, cannot be checked with no DNA. Sequenced input: blood. The sequence derives from a human donor with ulcerative colitis or Crohn's disease, or a healthy co-twin of an affected twin (not recorded which). The CDR3 loop is CASSPRQGMYEQYF.